The present entry profiles one TCR beta chain with its context. Its target is not known. Using immunoSEQ multiplex PCR, the repertoire was profiled, and TCRdb retains in-frame clones only, with some absent. There are 45,000 to 65,000 clones in the sample; roughly three quarters occur only once, and over 7% lies in the top ten. Germline V lookup: CDR1 SEHNR, CDR2 FQNEAQ (reference sequence). CDR3 length: 14 residues. The V gene lost 2 bases and the J gene lost 4 bases, with 9 bases spanning the gap. These data are taken from a study of a mutant IDH1 vaccine in newly diagnosed glioma. Time point of the sample: week 23, last vaccination. Each dose of the vaccine consisted of 300 ug of mutant IDH1 20-mer peptide, with topical imiquimod.

This sequence originates from a woman aged 40 to 55 with glioma. Some clones in this sample may be carry-over from other donors' samples. This material consisted of PBMCs, taken from a glioma patient whose treatment included an IDH1 peptide vaccine. This chain uses TRBV7-9 with TRBJ1-3, with unresolved D. This chain's CDR3 is CASSLSKGGNTIYF. The CDR3 region has the DNA TGTGCCAGCAGCTTATCTAAAGGCGGAAACACCATATATTTT. Variable domain in full (rest from reference TRBV7-9 and TRBJ1-3): DTGVSQNPRHKITKRGQNVTFRCDPISEHNRLYWYRQTLGQGPEFLTYFQNEAQLEKSRLLSDRFSAERPKGSFSTLEIQRTEQGDSAMYLCASSLSKGGNTIYFGEGSWLTVV.